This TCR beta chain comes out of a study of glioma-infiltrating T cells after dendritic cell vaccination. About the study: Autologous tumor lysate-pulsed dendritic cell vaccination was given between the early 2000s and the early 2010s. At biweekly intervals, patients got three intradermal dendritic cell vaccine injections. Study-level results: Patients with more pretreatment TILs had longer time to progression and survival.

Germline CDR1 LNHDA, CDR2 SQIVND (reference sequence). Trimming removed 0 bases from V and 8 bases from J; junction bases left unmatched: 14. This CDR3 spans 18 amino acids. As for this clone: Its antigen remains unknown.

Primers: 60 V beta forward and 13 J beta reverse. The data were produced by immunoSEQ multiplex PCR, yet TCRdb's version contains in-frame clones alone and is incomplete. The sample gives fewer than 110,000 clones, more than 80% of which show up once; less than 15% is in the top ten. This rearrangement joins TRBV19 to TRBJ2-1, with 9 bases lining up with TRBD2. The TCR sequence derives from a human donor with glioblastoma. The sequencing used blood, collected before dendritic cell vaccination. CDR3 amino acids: CASSIDLVRGGALDEQFF. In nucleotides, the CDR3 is TGTGCCAGTAGTATAGATCTTGTTCGCGGGGGGGCCTTGGATGAGCAGTTCTTC.